The subject of this entry is one T cell receptor beta chain. Its antigen is currently unknown. The sample belongs to a study of cytomegalovirus exposure and HLA in healthy donors. Whole-study context: HLA-typed donors contributed approximately 92 million unique TCRs, which were held in an early data release. Findings and caveats of the study: Several of the most significant clusters appeared linked to common viral pathogens, based on a later analysis. In a later analysis, an Asian-associated ancestry cluster reportedly showed fewer N-insertions than the roughly 730-donor mean.

PCR employed 60 Vbeta and 13 Jbeta primers. Assay: immunoSEQ multiplex PCR; the TCRdb copy retains only in-frame clones and omits some. The sample has 95,000 to 100,000 clones; 76% are singletons. The sample consisted of PBMCs. This TCR was sampled from a man aged 40-49 years in good health and CMV-seronegative.

CDR3: CASSEGGTVNNEQFF. Here the CDR3 DNA reads TGTGCCAGCAGTGAAGGTGGGACAGTTAACAATGAGCAGTTCTTC. The rearrangement joins TRBV2 to TRBJ2-1; 7 bases are shared with TRBD1. The V segment lost 1 base and the J segment 5 bases; nucleotides outside the gene matches: 5. This CDR3 is 15 amino acids long. Germline CDR1 and CDR2: SNHLY and FYNNEI. The full variable domain, completed using reference TRBV2 and TRBJ2-1, is EPEVTQTPSHQVTQMGQEVILRCVPISNHLYFYWYRQILGQKVEFLVSFYNNEISEKSEIFDDQFSVERPDGSNFTLKIRSTKLEDSAMYFCASSEGGTVNNEQFFGPGTRLTVL.